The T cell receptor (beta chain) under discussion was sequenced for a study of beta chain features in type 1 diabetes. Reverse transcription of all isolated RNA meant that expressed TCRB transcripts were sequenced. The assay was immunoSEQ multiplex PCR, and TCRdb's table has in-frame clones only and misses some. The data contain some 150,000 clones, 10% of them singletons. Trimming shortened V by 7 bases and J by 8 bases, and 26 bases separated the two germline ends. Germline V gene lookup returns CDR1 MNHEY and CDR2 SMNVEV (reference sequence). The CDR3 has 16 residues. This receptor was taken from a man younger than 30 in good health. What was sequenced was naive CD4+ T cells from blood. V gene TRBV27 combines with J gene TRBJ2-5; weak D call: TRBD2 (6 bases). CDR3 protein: CASKGRSGGEDETQYF. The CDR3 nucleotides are TGTGCCAGCAAAGGTCGAAGCGGAGGGGAGGACGAAACCCAGTACTTC.